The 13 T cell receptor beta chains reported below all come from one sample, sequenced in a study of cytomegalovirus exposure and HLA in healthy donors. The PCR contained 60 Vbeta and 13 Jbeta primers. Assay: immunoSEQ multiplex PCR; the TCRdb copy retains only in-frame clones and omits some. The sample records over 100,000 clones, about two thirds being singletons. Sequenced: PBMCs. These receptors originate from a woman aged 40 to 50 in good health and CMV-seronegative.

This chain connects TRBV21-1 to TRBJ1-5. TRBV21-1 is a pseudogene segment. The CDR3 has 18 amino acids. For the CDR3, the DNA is TGTGCCAGCAGCAAAGGAGGCGCGAGTCCCCTTAGCAATCAGCCCCAGCATTTT. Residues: CASSKGGASPLSNQPQHF.

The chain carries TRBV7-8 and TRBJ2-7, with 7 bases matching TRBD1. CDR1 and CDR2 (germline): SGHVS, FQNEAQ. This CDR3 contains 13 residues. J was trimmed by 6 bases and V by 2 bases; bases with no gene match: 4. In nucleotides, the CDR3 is TGTGCCAGCAGCTTATCTAGGGGGCTCGAGCAGTACTTC. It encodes CASSLSRGLEQYF.

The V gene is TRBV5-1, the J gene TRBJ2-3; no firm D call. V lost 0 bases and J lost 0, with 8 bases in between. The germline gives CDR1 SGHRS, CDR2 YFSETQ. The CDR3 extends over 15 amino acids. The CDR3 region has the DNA TGCGCCAGCAGCTTGGAGAGCCCCAGCACAGATACGCAGTATTTT. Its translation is CASSLESPSTDTQYF. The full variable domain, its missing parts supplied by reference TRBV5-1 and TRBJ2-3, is KAGVTQTPRYLIKTRGQQVTLSCSPISGHRSVSWYQQTPGQGLQFLFEYFSETQRNKGNFPGRFSGRQFSNSRSEMNVSTLELGDSALYLCASSLESPSTDTQYFGPGTRLTVL.

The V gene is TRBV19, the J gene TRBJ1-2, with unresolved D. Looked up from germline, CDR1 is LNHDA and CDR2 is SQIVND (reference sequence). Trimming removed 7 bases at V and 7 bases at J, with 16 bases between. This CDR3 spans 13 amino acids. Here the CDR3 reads CASIGSPPGGYTF. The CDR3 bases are TGTGCCAGTATCGGCAGCCCTCCGGGTGGCTACACCTTC.

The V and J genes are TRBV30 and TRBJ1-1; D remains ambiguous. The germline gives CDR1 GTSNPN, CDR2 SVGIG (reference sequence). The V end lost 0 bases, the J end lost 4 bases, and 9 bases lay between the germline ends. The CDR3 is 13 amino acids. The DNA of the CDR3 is TGTGCCTGGAGTGTAACCGCCGGCACTGAAGCTTTCTTT. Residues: CAWSVTAGTEAFF.

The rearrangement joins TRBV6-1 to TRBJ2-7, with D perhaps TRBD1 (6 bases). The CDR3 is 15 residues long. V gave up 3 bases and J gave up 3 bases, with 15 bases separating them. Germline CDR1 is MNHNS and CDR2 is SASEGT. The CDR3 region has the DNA TGTGCCAGCAGTGAGGGGCAGGGGAGCATCTACGAGCAGTACTTC. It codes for CASSEGQGSIYEQYF.

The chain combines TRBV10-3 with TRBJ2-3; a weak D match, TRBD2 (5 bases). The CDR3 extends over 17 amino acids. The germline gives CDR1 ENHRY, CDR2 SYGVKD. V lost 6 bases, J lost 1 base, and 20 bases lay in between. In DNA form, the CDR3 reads TGTGCCATCAGCCAGTCCTTCGGGGTACAAGGCACAGATACGCAGTATTTT. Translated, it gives CAISQSFGVQGTDTQYF.

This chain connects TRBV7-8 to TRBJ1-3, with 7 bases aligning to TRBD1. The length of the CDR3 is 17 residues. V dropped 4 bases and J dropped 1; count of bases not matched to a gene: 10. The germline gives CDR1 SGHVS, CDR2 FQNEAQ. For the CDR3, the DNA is TGTGCCAGCAGCTACGAGATTACAGGGGTGTCTGGAAACACCATATATTTT. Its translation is CASSYEITGVSGNTIYF.

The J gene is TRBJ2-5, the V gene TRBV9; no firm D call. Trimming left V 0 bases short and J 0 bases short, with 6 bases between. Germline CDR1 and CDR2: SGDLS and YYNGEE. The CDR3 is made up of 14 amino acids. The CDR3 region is CASSVGGYQETQYF. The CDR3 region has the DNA TGTGCCAGCAGCGTAGGCGGATACCAAGAGACCCAGTACTTC.

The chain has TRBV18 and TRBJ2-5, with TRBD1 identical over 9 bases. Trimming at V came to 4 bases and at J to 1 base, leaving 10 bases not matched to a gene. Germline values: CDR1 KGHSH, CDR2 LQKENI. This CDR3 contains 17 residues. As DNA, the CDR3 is TGTGCCAGCTCACTGGGACAGGGTGGAGCACTCCAAGAGACCCAGTACTTC. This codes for CASSLGQGGALQETQYF.

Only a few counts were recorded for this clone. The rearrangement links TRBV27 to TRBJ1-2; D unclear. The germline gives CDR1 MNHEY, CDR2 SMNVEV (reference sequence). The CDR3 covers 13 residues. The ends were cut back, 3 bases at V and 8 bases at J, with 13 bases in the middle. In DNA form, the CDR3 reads TGTGCCAGCAGTTTGGGAGCGGGAGTCGGCTACACCTTC. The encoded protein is CASSLGAGVGYTF.

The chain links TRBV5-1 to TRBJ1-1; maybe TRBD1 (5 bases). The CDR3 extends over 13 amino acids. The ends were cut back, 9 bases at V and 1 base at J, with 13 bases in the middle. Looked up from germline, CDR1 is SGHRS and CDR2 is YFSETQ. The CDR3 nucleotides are TGCGCCACCAGACAGATGGGGAACACTGAAGCTTTCTTT. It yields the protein CATRQMGNTEAFF.

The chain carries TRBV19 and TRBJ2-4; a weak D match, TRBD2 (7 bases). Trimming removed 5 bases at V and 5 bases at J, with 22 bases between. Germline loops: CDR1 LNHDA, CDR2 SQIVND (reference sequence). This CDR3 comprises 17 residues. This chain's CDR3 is CASSSPGGDYTQNIQYF. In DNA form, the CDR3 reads TGTGCCAGTAGTTCCCCGGGGGGCGACTATACCCAAAACATTCAGTACTTC.